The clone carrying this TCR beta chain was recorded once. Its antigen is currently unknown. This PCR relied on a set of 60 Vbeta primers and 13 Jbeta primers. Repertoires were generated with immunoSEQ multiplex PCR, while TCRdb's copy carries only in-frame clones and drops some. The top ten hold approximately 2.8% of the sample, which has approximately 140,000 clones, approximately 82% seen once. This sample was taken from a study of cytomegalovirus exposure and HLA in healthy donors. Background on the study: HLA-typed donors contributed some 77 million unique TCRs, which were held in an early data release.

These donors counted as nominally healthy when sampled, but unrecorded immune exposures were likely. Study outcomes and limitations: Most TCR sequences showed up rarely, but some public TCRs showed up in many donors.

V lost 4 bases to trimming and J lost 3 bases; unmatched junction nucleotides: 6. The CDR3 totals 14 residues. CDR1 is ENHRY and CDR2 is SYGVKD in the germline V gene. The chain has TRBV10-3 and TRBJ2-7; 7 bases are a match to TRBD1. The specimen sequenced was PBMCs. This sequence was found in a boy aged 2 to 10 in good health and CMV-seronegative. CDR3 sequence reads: CAISARDSSYEQYF. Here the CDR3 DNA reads TGTGCCATCAGTGCCCGGGACAGCAGCTACGAGCAGTACTTC.